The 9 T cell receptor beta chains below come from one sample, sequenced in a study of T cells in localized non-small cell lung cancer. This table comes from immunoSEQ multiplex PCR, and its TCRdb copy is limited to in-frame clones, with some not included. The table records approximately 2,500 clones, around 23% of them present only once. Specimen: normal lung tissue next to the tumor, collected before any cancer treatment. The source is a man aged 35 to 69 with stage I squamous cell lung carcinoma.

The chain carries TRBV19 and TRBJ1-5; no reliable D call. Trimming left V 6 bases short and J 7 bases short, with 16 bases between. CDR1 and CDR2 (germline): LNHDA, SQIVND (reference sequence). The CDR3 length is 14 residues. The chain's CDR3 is CASSLSVEGQPQHF. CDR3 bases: TGTGCCAGTAGCCTCTCAGTGGAAGGGCAGCCCCAGCATTTT.

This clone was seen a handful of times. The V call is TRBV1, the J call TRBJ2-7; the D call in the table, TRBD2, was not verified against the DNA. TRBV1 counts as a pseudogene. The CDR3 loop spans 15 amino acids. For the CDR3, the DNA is TGCACCAGCAGCCCGGCTGAGACTAGGTTTCCCGAGCAGTACTTC. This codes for CTSSPAETRFPEQYF.

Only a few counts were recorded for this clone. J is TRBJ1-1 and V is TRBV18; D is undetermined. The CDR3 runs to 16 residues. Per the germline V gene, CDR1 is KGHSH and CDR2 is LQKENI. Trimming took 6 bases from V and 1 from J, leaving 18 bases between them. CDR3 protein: CASSPSSAGPNTEAFF. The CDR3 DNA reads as TGTGCCAGCTCGCCAAGTTCTGCTGGTCCGAACACTGAAGCTTTCTTT.

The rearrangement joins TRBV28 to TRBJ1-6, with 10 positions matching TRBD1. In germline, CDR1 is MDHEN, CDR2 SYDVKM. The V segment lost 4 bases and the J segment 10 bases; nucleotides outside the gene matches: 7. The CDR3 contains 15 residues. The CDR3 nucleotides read TGTGCCAGCAGTTCGGGACAGGGGTATGGGTCACCCCTCCACTTT. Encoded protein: CASSSGQGYGSPLHF.

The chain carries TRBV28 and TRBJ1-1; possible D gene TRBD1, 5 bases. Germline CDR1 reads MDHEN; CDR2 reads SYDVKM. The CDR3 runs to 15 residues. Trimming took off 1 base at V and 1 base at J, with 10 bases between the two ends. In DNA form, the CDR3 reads TGTGCCAGCAGTTTATTGGACAAGAAGAACACTGAAGCTTTCTTT. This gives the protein CASSLLDKKNTEAFF.

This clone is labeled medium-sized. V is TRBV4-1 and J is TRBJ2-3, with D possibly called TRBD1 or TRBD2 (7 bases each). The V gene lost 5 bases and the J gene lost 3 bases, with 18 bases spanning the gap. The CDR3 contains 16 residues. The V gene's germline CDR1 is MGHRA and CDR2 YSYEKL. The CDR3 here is CASSYTQGRATDTQYF. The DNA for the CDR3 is TGCGCCAGCAGCTACACACAGGGGAGGGCAACAGATACGCAGTATTTT.

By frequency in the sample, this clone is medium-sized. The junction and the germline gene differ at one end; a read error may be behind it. CDR3 sequence: CAISAGTFYGYTF. Written as DNA, the CDR3 is TGTGCCATCAGTGCCGGGACATTCTATGGCTACACCTTC. The chain has TRBV6-8 and TRBJ1-2; maybe TRBD1 (6 bases). This CDR3 is built from 13 residues. Germline values: CDR1 MNHGY, CDR2 SAAAGT.

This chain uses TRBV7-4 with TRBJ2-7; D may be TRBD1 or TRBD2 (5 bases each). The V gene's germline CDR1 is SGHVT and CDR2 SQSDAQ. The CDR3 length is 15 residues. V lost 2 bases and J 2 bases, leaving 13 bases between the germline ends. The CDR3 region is CASSLMLGTAYEQYF. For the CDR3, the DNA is TGTGCCAGCAGCTTAATGCTCGGGACCGCCTACGAGCAGTACTTC.

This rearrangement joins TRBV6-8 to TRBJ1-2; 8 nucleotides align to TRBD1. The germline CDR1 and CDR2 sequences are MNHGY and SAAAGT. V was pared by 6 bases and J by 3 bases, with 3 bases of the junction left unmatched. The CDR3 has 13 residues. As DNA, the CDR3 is TGTGCCAGCAGACCGGGACAGGACTATGGCTACACCTTC. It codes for CASRPGQDYGYTF.